A single sample gave rise to the 2 T cell receptor beta chains below, sequenced in a study of post-analysis software for immune sequencing data. These receptors' antigens are unknown. Unique-molecular-identifier-tagged TCR beta cDNA libraries were used. TCRdb reprocessed the PCR reads with MiXCR, giving one entry per CDR3 protein. The table has under 900,000 distinct CDR3 sequences, 53% seen once. Regarding the study as a whole: A few TRBV segments were significantly more frequent in patients than in controls. TRBV5-6, TRBV5-1 and TRBV20-1 were among these segments.

The source material was blood. These receptors all stem from a girl aged 5-17 years with multiple sclerosis.

The chain carries TRBV14 and TRBJ2-7; TRBD1 aligns across 7 bases. Germline CDR1 is SGHDN and CDR2 is FVKESK. V lost 5 bases and J lost 3; bases outside the gene matches: 10. The CDR3 contains 15 residues. DNA for the CDR3: TGTGCCAGCAGCGACCGGACAGGTGACCTCTACGAGCAGTACTTC. Its translation is CASSDRTGDLYEQYF.

The chain employs TRBV7-6 and TRBJ2-7, with D possibly being TRBD1 (7 bases). Trimming took 4 bases from V and 4 from J, leaving 29 bases between them. The CDR3 consists of 19 residues. Germline V gene data show CDR1 as SGHVS and CDR2 as FNYEAQ. Written as DNA, the CDR3 is TGTGCCAGCAGCTCAGGGGAGGCAGGGGGATTCAATGCGAGATACGAGCAGTACTTC. Its protein is CASSSGEAGGFNARYEQYF.